This paragraph covers one T cell receptor beta chain sequence. Its target is not known. This specimen comes from a study of chemoradiotherapy in HPV16-positive cancers. Over chemoradiotherapy, repertoires were sampled more than once. Study results and limitations: For HPV16-positive patients, expanding HPV-responsive T cells associated with longer recurrence-free survival.

Germline CDR1 and CDR2: MGHRA and YSYEKL. The CDR3 has 14 amino acids. Trimming took 2 bases from V and 1 from J, leaving 6 bases between them. TCRdb's copy holds only in-frame clones and misses some; the assay was immunoSEQ multiplex PCR. The repertoire holds about 39,000 clones, with 65% to 80% as singletons. The rearrangement uses TRBV4-1 and TRBJ1-3; D is unresolved. The source is a human donor with HPV-associated anogenital cancer. The sample was blood, taken from a patient who underwent chemoradiotherapy. CDR3 sequence reads: CASSQSGSGNTIYF. Here the CDR3 DNA reads TGCGCCAGCAGCCAAAGCGGATCTGGAAACACCATATATTTT.